This T cell receptor (beta chain) was found in a study of T cell repertoires in cytomegalovirus infection. Points from the study as a whole: HLA-C-restricted TCR beta clonotypes specific for CMV led the ex vivo response.

TCRdb re-analysed the reads in MiXCR, keeping a single row per CDR3 protein. Of 800,000 to 950,000 distinct CDR3 sequences listed, over 25% are singletons. With 5 bases clipped from V and 5 bases from J, the junction kept 14 bases outside the gene matches. The CDR3 totals 16 residues. This clonotype was found many times. Its antigen is undetermined. The sequencing here drew on cultured CD8+ T cells from PBMCs, taken from culture after CMV antigen stimulation. This chain joins TRBV12-3 or TRBV12-4 and TRBJ1-1, with TRBD1 matching 7 bases. This sequence originates from a human donor in good health (CMV status not recorded). Some clones in this sample may be carry-over from other donors' samples. The CDR3 sequence is CASSPGLVRGETEAFF. The CDR3 bases are TGTGCCAGCAGTCCCGGCCTGGTCAGGGGGGAAACTGAAGCTTTCTTT.